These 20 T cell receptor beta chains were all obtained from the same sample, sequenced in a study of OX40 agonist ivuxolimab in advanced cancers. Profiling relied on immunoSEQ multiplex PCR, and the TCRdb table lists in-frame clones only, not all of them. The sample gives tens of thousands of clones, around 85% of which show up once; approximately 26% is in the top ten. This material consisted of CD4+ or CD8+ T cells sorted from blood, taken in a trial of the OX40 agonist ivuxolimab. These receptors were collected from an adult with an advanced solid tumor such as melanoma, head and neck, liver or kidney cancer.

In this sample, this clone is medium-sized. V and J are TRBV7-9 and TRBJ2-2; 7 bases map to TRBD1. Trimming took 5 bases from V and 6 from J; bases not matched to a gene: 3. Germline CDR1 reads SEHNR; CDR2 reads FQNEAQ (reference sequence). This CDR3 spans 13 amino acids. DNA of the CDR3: TGTGCCAGCAGCGGGACAGCCTCCGGGGAGCTGTTTTTT. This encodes CASSGTASGELFF.

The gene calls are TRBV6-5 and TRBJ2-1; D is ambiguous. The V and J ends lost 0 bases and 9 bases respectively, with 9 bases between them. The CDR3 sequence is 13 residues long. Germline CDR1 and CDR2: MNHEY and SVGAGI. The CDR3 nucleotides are TGTGCCAGCAGTTACTCGGCGGCGAGTGAGCAGTTCTTC. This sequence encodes CASSYSAASEQFF.

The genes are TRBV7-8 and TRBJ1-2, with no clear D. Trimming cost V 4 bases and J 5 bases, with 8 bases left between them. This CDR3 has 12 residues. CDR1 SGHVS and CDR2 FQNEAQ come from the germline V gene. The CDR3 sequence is CASSSNNYGYTF. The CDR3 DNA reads TGTGCCAGCAGCTCGAACAATTATGGCTACACCTTC.

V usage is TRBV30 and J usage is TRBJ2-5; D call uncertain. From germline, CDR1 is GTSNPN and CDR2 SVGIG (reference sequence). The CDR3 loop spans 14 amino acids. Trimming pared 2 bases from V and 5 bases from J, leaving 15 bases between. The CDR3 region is CAWSTLETRETQYF. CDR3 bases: TGTGCCTGGAGTACCCTTGAAACGAGGGAGACCCAGTACTTC.

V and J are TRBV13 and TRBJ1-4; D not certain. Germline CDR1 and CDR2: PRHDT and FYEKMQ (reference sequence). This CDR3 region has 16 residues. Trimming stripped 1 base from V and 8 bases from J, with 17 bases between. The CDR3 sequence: CASSLEEGRPTEKLFF. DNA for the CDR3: TGTGCCAGCAGCTTAGAGGAGGGCAGGCCCACCGAAAAACTGTTTTTT.

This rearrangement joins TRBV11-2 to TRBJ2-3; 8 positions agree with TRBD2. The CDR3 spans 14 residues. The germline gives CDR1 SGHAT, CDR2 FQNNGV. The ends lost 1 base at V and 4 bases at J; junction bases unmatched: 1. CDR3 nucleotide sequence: TGTGCCAGCAGCTTAGGGACTAGCCCAGATACGCAGTATTTT. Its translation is CASSLGTSPDTQYF.

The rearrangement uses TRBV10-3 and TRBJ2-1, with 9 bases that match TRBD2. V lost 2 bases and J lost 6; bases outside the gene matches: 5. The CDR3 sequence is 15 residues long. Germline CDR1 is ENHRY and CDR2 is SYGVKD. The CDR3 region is CAISELAGGLNEQFF. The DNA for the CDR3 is TGTGCCATCAGTGAGCTCGCGGGGGGGCTCAATGAGCAGTTCTTC.

CDR3 protein: CASSKEGGLEAFF. The CDR3 coding sequence is TGTGCCAGCAGCAAAGAGGGGGGGCTTGAAGCTTTCTTT. V gene TRBV21-1 combines with J gene TRBJ1-1. TRBV21-1 counts as a pseudogene. The CDR3 runs to 13 residues.

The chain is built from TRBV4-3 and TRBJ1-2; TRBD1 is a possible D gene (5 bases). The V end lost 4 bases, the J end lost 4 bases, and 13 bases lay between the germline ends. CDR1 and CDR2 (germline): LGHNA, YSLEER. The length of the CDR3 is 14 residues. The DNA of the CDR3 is TGCGCCAGCAGCCCCGACCGGGGGGGCTATGGCTACACCTTC. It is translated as CASSPDRGGYGYTF.

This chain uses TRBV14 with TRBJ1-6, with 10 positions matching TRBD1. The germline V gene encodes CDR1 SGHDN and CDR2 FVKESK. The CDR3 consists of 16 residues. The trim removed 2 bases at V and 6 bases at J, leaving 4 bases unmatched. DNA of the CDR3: TGTGCCAGCAGCCAAACTCGGACAGGGGGTAATTCACCCCTCCACTTT. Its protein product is CASSQTRTGGNSPLHF. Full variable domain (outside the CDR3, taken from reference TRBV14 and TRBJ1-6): EAGVTQFPSHSVIEKGQTVTLRCDPISGHDNLYWYRRVMGKEIKFLLHFVKESKQDESGMPNNRFLAERTGGTYSTLKVQPAELEDSGVYFCASSQTRTGGNSPLHFGNGTRLTVT.

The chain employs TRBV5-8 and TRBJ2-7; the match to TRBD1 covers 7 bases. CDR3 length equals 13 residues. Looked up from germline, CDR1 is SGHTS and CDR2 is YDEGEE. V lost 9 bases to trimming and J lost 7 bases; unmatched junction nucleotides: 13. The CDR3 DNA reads TGTGCCAACGCACGGAAGGGGGCAGGGGAGCAGTACTTC. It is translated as CANARKGAGEQYF.

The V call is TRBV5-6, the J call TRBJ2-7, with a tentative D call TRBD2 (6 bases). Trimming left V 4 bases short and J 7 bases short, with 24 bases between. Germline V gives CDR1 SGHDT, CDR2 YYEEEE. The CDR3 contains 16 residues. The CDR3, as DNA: TGTGCCAGCAGCGCGACAATTAGCGGAGACCCTAGGGAGCAGTACTTC. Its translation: CASSATISGDPREQYF. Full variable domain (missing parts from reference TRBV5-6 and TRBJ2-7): DAGVTQSPTHLIKTRGQQVTLRCSPKSGHDTVSWYQQALGQGPQFIFQYYEEEERQRGNFPDRFSGHQFPNYSSELNVNALLLGDSALYLCASSATISGDPREQYFGPGTRLTVT.

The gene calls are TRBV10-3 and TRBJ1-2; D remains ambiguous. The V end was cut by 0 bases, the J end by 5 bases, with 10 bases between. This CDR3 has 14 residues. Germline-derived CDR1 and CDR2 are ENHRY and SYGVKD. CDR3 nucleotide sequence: TGTGCCATCAGTGAGTCGGCTGATTATTATGGCTACACCTTC. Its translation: CAISESADYYGYTF.

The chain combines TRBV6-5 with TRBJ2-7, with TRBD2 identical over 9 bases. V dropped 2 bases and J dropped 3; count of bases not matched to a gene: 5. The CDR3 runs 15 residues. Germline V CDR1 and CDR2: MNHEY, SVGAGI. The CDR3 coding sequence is TGTGCCAGCAGTTACGGGGATAGCGGGGGCTACGAGCAGTACTTC. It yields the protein CASSYGDSGGYEQYF.

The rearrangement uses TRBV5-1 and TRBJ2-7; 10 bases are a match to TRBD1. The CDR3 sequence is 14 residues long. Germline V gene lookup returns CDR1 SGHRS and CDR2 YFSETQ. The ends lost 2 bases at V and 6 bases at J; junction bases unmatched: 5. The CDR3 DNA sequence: TGCGCCAGCAGCTTTCTGGGACAGGGGATCGAGCAGTACTTC. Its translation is CASSFLGQGIEQYF.

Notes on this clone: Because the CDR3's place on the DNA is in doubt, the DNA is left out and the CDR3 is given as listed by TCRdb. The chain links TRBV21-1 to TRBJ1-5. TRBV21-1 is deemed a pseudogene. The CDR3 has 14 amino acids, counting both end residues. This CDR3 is CASSWGGGNQPQHF.

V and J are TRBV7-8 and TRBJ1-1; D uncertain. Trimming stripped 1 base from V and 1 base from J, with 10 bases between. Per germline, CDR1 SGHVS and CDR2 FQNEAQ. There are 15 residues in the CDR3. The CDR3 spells CASSLGPAPNTEAFF. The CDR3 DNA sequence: TGTGCCAGCAGCTTAGGTCCGGCGCCGAACACTGAAGCTTTCTTT.

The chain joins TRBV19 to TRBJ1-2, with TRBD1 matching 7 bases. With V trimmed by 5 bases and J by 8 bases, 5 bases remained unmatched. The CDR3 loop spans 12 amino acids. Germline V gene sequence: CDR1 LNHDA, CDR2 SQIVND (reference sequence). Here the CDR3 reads CASSHQGGGYTF. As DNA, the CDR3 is TGTGCCAGTAGTCATCAGGGGGGCGGCTACACCTTC.

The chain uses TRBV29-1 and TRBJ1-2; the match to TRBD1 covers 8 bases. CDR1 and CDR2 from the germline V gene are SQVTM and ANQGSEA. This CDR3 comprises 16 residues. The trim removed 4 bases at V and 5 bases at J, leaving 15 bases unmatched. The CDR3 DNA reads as TGCAGCGTTGTAAGAAAACAGGGGGAAGGGAGTTATGGCTACACCTTC. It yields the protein CSVVRKQGEGSYGYTF.

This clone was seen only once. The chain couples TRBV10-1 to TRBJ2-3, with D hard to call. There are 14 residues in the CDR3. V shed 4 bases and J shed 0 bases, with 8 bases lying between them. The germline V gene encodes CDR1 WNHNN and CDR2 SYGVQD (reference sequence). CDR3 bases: TGCGCCAGCAGTGTAGCCAGGAGCACAGATACGCAGTATTTT. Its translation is CASSVARSTDTQYF.